This TCR beta chain was sequenced for a study of cytomegalovirus exposure and HLA in healthy donors. Details on this clone: Its matching antigen is unknown.

V was trimmed by 0 bases and J by 1 base, leaving 13 bases between them. The CDR3 runs to 16 residues. Per germline, CDR1 SGHKS and CDR2 YYEKEE (reference sequence). PCR was performed using 60 Vbeta and 13 Jbeta primers. Clones were sequenced by immunoSEQ multiplex PCR, and TCRdb holds only the in-frame ones, with some missing. The sample has some 130,000 clones; around 86% are singletons. Overall study results and limits: Within an earlier analysis, most TCR beta V segments proved productive either about 90% or about 30% of the time. Rare TCR sequences dominated, though some public TCRs recurred in many donors.

V and J are TRBV5-5 and TRBJ1-1; D is perhaps TRBD1 (5 bases). Input material: PBMCs. The receptor was derived from a woman aged 45-60 years in good health and CMV-seropositive. Here the CDR3 reads CASSLEGRQGNTEAFF. DNA for the CDR3: TGTGCCAGCAGCTTGGAAGGTCGTCAGGGGAACACTGAAGCTTTCTTT.